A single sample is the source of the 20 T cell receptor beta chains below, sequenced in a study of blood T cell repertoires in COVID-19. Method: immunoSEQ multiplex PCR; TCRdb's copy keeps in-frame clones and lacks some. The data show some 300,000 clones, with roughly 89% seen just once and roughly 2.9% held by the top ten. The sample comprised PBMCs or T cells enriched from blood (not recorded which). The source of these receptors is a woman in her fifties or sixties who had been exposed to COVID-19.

CDR3 loop: CASSLAKGTEAFF. CDR3 bases: TGTGCCAGCAGCTTGGCGAAGGGGACTGAAGCTTTCTTT. The chain carries TRBV7-2 and TRBJ1-1, with a tentative D call TRBD1 (5 bases). Trimming pared 3 bases from V and 5 bases from J, leaving 10 bases between. The CDR3 covers 13 residues. The V gene's germline CDR1 is SGHTA and CDR2 FQGNSA.

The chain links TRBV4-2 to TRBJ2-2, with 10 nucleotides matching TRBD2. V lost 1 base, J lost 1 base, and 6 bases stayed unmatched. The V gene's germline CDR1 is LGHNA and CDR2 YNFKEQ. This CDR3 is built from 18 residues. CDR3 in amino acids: CASSQAPLAGLNTGELFF. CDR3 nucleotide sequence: TGTGCCAGCAGCCAAGCCCCACTAGCGGGATTGAACACCGGGGAGCTGTTTTTT.

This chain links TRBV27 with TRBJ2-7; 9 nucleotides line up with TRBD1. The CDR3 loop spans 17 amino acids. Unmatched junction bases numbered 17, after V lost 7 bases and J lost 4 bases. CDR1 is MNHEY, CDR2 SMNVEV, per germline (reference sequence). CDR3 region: CASTYSGGQGLPYEQYF. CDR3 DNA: TGTGCCAGCACTTACAGTGGGGGACAGGGATTACCGTACGAGCAGTACTTC.

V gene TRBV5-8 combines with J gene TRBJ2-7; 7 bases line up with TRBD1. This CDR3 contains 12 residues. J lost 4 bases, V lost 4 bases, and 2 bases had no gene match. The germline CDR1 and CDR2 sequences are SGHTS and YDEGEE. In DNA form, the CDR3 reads TGTGCCAGCAGCATGGACAGGTACGAGCAGTACTTC. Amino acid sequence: CASSMDRYEQYF.

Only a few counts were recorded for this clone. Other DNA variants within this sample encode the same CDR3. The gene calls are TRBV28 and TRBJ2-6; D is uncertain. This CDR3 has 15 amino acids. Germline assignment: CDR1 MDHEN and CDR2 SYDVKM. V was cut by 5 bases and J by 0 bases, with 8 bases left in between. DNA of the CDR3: TGTGCCAGCAGTCTAGGCGGCTCTGGGGCCAACGTCCTGACTTTC. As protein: CASSLGGSGANVLTF.

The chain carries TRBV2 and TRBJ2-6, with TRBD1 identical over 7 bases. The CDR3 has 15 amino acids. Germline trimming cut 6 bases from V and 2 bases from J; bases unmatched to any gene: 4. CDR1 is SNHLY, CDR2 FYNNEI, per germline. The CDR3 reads CASRVDRAGANVLTF. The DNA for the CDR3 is TGTGCCAGCAGAGTAGACAGGGCTGGGGCCAACGTCCTGACTTTC.

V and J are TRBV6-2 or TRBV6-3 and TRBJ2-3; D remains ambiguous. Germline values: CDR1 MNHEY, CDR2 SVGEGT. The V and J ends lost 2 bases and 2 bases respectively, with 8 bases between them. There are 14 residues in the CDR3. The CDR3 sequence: CASSYSSYTDTQYF. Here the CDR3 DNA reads TGTGCCAGCAGTTACAGTAGTTACACAGATACGCAGTATTTT.

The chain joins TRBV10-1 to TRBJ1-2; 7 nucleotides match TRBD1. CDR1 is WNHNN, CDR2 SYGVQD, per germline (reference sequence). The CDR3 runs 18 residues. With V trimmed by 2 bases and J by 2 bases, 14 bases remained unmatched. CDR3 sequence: CASSEPQAGGTLNYGYTF. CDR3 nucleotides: TGCGCCAGCAGTGAGCCTCAGGCAGGGGGGACACTAAACTATGGCTACACCTTC.

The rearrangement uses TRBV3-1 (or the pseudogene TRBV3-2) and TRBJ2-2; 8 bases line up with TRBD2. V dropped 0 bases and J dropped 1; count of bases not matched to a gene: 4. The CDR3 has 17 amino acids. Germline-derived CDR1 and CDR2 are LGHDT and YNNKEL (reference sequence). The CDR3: CASSQDRLAKNTGELFF. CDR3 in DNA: TGTGCCAGCAGCCAAGATCGACTAGCGAAGAACACCGGGGAGCTGTTTTTT.

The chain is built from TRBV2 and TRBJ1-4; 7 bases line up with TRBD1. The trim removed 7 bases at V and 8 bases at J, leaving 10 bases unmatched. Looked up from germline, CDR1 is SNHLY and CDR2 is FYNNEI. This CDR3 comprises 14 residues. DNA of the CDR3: TGTGCCAGCACCAAAGGGGGCTCGTGGGAAAAACTGTTTTTT. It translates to CASTKGGSWEKLFF.

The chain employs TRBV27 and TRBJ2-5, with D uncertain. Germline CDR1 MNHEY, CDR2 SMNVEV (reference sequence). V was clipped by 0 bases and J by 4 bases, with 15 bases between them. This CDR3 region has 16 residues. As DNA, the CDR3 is TGTGCCAGCAGTTTATCTCCGTTGGGTCGCGGAGAGACCCAGTACTTC. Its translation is CASSLSPLGRGETQYF.

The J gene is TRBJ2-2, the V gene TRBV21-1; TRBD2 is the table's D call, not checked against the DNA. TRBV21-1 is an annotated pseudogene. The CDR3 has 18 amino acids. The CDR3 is CASSAPTSGGPRTGELFF. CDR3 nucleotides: TGTGCCAGCAGCGCCCCGACTAGCGGGGGACCGCGCACCGGGGAGCTGTTTTTT.

This CDR3 is CASSLTGQNYGYTF. CDR3 nucleotide sequence: TGCGCCAGCAGCCTAACGGGACAGAACTATGGCTACACCTTC. The chain couples TRBV5-1 to TRBJ1-2, with 7 nucleotides matching TRBD1. Trimming cost V 4 bases and J 2 bases; bases outside gene matches: 5. Germline values: CDR1 SGHRS, CDR2 YFSETQ. CDR3 length: 14 amino acids.

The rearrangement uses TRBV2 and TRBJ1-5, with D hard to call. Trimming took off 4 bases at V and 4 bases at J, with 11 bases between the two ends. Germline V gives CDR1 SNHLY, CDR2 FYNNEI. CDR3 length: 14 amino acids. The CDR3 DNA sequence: TGTGCCAGCAGTGTAGCTGGGCTTAATCAGCCCCAGCATTTT. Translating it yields CASSVAGLNQPQHF.

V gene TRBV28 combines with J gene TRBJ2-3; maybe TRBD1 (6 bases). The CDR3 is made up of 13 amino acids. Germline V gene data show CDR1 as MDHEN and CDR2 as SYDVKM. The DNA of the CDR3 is TGTGCGTACAGGGTATCTGGCACAGATACGCAGTATTTT. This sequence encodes CAYRVSGTDTQYF. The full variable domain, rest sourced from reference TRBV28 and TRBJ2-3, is DVKVTQSSRYLVKRTGEKVFLECVQDMDHENMFWYRQDPGLGLRLIYFSYDVKMKEKGDIPEGYSVSREKKERFSLILESASTNQTSMYLCAYRVSGTDTQYFGPGTRLTVL.

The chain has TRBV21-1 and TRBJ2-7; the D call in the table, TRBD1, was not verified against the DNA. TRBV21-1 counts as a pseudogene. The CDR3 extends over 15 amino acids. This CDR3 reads CASSKGDMYGYEQYF. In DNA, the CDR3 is TGTGCCAGCAGCAAAGGGGACATGTACGGCTACGAGCAGTACTTC.

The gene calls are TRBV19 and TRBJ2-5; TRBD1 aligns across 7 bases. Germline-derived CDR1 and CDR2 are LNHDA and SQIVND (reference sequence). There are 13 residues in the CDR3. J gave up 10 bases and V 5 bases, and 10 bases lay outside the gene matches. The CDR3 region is CASSAAGTADQYF. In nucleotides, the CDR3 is TGTGCCAGTAGTGCGGCCGGGACAGCAGACCAGTACTTC. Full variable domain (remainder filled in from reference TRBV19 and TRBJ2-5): DGGITQSPKYLFRKEGQNVTLSCEQNLNHDAMYWYRQDPGQGLRLIYYSQIVNDFQKGDIAEGYSVSREKKESFPLTVTSAQKNPTAFYLCASSAAGTADQYFGPGTRLLVL.

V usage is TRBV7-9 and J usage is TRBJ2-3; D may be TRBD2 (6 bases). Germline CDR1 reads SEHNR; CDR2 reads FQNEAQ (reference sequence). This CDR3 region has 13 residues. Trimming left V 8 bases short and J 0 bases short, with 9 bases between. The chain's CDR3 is CASGGSSTDTQYF. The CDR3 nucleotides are TGTGCCAGCGGGGGGAGTAGCACAGATACGCAGTATTTT. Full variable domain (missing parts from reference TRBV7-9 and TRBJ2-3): DTGVSQNPRHKITKRGQNVTFRCDPISEHNRLYWYRQTLGQGPEFLTYFQNEAQLEKSRLLSDRFSAERPKGSFSTLEIQRTEQGDSAMYLCASGGSSTDTQYFGPGTRLTVL.

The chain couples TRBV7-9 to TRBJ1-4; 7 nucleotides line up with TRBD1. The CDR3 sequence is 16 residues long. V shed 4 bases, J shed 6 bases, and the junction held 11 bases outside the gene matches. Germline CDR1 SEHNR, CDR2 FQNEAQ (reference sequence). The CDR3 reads CASSYGEGQMDEKLFF. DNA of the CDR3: TGTGCCAGCAGCTACGGTGAGGGACAGATGGATGAAAAACTGTTTTTT.

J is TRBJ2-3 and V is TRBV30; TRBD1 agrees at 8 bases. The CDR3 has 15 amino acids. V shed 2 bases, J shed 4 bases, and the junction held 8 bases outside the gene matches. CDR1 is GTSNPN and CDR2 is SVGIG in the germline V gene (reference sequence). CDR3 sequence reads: CAWSKDRAGPDTQYF. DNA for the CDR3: TGTGCCTGGAGTAAGGACAGGGCTGGCCCAGATACGCAGTATTTT.